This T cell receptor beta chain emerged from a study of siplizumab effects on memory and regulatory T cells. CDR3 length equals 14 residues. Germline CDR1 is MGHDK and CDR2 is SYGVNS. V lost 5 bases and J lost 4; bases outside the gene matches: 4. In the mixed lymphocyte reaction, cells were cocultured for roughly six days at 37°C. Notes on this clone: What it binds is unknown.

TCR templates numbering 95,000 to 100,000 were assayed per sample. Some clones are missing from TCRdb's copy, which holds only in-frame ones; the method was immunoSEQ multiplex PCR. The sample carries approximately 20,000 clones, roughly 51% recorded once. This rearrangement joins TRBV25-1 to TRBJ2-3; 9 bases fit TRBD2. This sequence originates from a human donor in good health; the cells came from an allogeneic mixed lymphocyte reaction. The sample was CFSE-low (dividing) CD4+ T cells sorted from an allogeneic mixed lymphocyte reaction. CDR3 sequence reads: CASSRGGAADTQYF. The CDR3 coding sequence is TGTGCCAGCAGTCGCGGGGGGGCCGCAGATACGCAGTATTTT.